The present T cell receptor beta chain was sequenced within a study of T cell repertoires in cytomegalovirus infection. The overall study: Indications came from public TCR beta signatures; they pointed to CMV infection and to a matching HLA type.

MiXCR was run by TCRdb on the reads, yielding one entry per CDR3 protein. The sample records some 150,000 distinct CDR3 sequences, around 20% being singletons. Germline V CDR1 and CDR2: SNHLY, FYNNEI. The J segment lost 3 bases and the V segment lost 1 base, leaving 3 bases of the junction unmatched. The CDR3 length is 15 residues. The study, taken as a whole, reports: Cumulative frequency (of public TCR beta family members) identified carriers of CMV plus the relevant HLA. CMV-specific HLA-C-restricted TCR beta clonotypes dominated the ex vivo response.

This clonotype was counted ten times or more. Its specificity is not known. This receptor was obtained from a human donor in good health (CMV status not recorded). Some clones in this sample may be carry-over from other donors' samples. Sequenced input: PBMCs. V is TRBV2 and J is TRBJ2-1, with 7 bases aligning to TRBD2. This CDR3 reads CASSEGGGNYNEQFF. CDR3 nucleotides: TGTGCCAGCAGTGAAGGCGGGGGAAACTACAATGAGCAGTTCTTC.